The clone carrying this T cell receptor (beta chain) was observed a few times. Time point here: pre-sensitization, week 0. This sample's treatment: therapeutic diphenylcyclopropenone sensitization with weekly scalp DPC. The data belong to a study of human T cells and chemical hapten exposure. The CDR3 spans 16 residues. V shed 1 base and J shed 0 bases, with 12 bases lying between them. Germline CDR1 and CDR2: SGHTA and FQGNSA. Using its own MiXCR run on the RACE reads, TCRdb lists one record per CDR3 protein. Seen here are some 250,000 distinct CDR3 sequences, approximately 7.5% observed once, and the top ten hold 0.9% to 1.5%.

Source: whole blood, taken in connection with sensitization to the hapten diphenylcyclopropenone (DPC). The J gene is TRBJ1-2, the V gene TRBV7-2, with a possible D match to TRBD1 (6 bases). The TCR originated in a man between 18 and 29 years old with alopecia areata. Some clones in this sample may be carry-over from other donors' samples. CDR3 protein: CASSLVAGASNYGYTF. The CDR3 bases are TGTGCCAGCAGCTTAGTGGCGGGGGCATCTAACTATGGCTACACCTTC.